The rows below give T cell receptor beta chains drawn from one sample of a study of radiation and T cells in renal cell carcinoma. The protocol was immunoSEQ multiplex PCR, while the TCRdb copy is restricted to in-frame clones and leaves out a portion. Seen here are roughly 120,000 clones, roughly four fifths observed once, and the top ten hold 3%. The input for sequencing was blood, taken from a patient whose treatment included radiotherapy and nephrectomy. The receptors derive from a woman between 55 and 75 years old with renal cell carcinoma. Both conserved end residues are part of each CDR3. The order of the fields is D gene, clone size, J gene, V gene, CDR3 DNA, CDR3 protein. A D gene is named only where the DNA matches it firmly. The size field is filled for only some rows; it gives once, few, many or a size class.

>NA|NA|TRBJ2-1|TRBV6-1
TGTGCCAGCAGTTCACTGGGACCCTACAATGAGCAGTTCTTC
CASSSLGPYNEQFF
>TRBD1|NA|TRBJ1-1|TRBV28
TGTGCCAGCAGTGGACAGGGGTGGGTTGAAACTGAAGCTTTCTTT
CASSGQGWVETEAFF
>NA|few|TRBJ1-4|TRBV5-8
TGTGCCAGCAGCATGATCCGGGACATTCGTGCAACTAATGAAAAACTGTTTTTT
CASSMIRDIRATNEKLFF
>NA|NA|TRBJ1-5|TRBV6-1
TGTGCCAGCAGTGAATACCAGCCCCAGCATTTT
CASSEYQPQHF
>TRBD1|NA|TRBJ1-2|TRBV6-5
TGTGCCAGCAGTTACTCCGAGGGCAGGGGGAACTATGGCTACACCTTC
CASSYSEGRGNYGYTF
>NA|NA|TRBJ2-7|TRBV5-1
TGCGCCAGCAGCGTCCCCGGGGGCTCCTACGAGCAGTACTTC
CASSVPGGSYEQYF
>NA|NA|TRBJ2-3|TRBV28
TGTGCCAGCAGTTTGTTAGCGGCCCGCACAGATACGCAGTATTTT
CASSLLAARTDTQYF
>NA|few|TRBJ1-1|TRBV2
TGTGCCAGTAGCCGGGAGACTGAAGCTTTCTTT
CASSRETEAFF
>NA|NA|TRBJ2-5|TRBV4-2
TGTGCCAGCAGCCAATCGGGCCAAACCGAGACCCAGTACTTC
CASSQSGQTETQYF
>NA|NA|TRBJ1-2|TRBV30
TGTGCCTGGAGTGTGGCGGGGGACCACTATGGCTACACCTTC
CAWSVAGDHYGYTF
>NA|NA|TRBJ2-2|TRBV28
TGTGCCAGCAGTTCCCCCCTGGGTACAAACACCGGGGAGCTGTTTTTT
CASSSPLGTNTGELFF
>TRBD1|NA|TRBJ1-1|TRBV9
TGTGCCAGCAGCCCCGGGACAGGGATTGGGTACACTGAAGCTTTCTTT
CASSPGTGIGYTEAFF
>NA|NA|TRBJ1-3|TRBV5-1
TGCGCCAGCAGCTTGGCCAAGGCCCTGGGAAACACCATATATTTT
CASSLAKALGNTIYF
>TRBD2|NA|TRBJ2-1|TRBV7-8
TGTGCCAGCAGCTCGGGACTAGCGGGATATGAGCAGTTCTTC
CASSSGLAGYEQFF
>NA|NA|TRBJ2-7|TRBV6-6
TGTGCCAGCAGTTACTCGAGGGTCTACGAGCAGTACTTC
CASSYSRVYEQYF
>NA|few|TRBJ1-6|TRBV2
TGTGCCAGGCGGACCTCTGGCGATGATTCACCCCTCCACTTT
CARRTSGDDSPLHF
>TRBD2|NA|TRBJ2-1|TRBV15
TGTGCCACCAGCAGAGAGGGTCGAACTAGCGGGGAGTACAAACCCTACAATGAGCAGTTCTTC
CATSREGRTSGEYKPYNEQFF
>TRBD1|NA|TRBJ1-5|TRBV7-3
TGTGCCAGCAGCTTATGGAGGGGGCCCACCCCACCGATACAGCCCCAGCATTTT
CASSLWRGPTPPIQPQHF
>TRBD1|NA|TRBJ2-5|TRBV2
TGTGCCAGCATTAACAGGGGGCAGGAGACCCAGTACTTC
CASINRGQETQYF
>NA|NA|TRBJ1-5|TRBV30
TGTGCCTGGACAACAGGGCGCAATCAGCCCCAGCATTTT
CAWTTGRNQPQHF
>TRBD1|NA|TRBJ2-6|TRBV6-5
TGTGCCAGCAGTTGGACAAGGGGGCGTGGGGCCAACGTCCTGACTTTC
CASSWTRGRGANVLTF
>TRBD1|NA|TRBJ1-3|TRBV2
TGTGCCAGCCGCGCGGACAGGGTGAGGGGAAACACCATATATTTT
CASRADRVRGNTIYF
>NA|NA|TRBJ2-1|TRBV6-6
TGTGCCAGCAGTTATGTGGCCAGCTCCTACAATGAGCAGTTCTTC
CASSYVASSYNEQFF
>NA|NA|TRBJ2-1|TRBV10-3
TGTGCCATCAGGTCGGGGAATGAGCAGTTCTTC
CAIRSGNEQFF
>TRBD1|NA|TRBJ2-7|TRBV2
TGTGCCATCCTAACGACAGGGGGCAAGGACGAGCAGTACTTC
CAILTTGGKDEQYF
>TRBD2|NA|TRBJ2-5|TRBV19
TGTGCCAGTAGTACAGGGACTAGCGGAGGGGAGACCCAGTACTTC
CASSTGTSGGETQYF
>NA|NA|TRBJ2-3|TRBV5-1
TGCGCCAGCAGCTTGGGGATCGACAGGAAAACAGATACGCAGTATTTT
CASSLGIDRKTDTQYF
>NA|few|TRBJ2-5|TRBV4-2
TGTGCCAGCAGCCAAGATCTCATGAGAGTAGAGACCCAGTACTTC
CASSQDLMRVETQYF
>TRBD1|NA|TRBJ1-2|TRBV28
TGTGCCAGCAGTTTCGAAGCAGGGGGCCAGGGCTACACCTTC
CASSFEAGGQGYTF
>NA|NA|TRBJ2-7|TRBV9
TGTGCCAGCAGCCCAACCGGGGCCATGGTCGAGCAGTACTTC
CASSPTGAMVEQYF
>NA|NA|TRBJ2-7|TRBV18
TGTGCCAGCTCACCAAGCAGGGCGGCCTACGAGCAGTACTTC
CASSPSRAAYEQYF
>TRBD2|NA|TRBJ2-5|TRBV7-9
TGTGCCAGCACCGCCTCGGGGACTAGCGGGGGAGAGACCCAGTACTTC
CASTASGTSGGETQYF
>NA|NA|TRBJ2-7|TRBV11-2
TGTGCCAGCAGCTTAATCGTGGGATCCTACGAGCAGTACTTC
CASSLIVGSYEQYF
>NA|NA|TRBJ2-7|TRBV19
TGTGCCAGTAGCCCAGGGAATTCCTACGAGCAGTACTTC
CASSPGNSYEQYF
>NA|NA|TRBJ1-5|TRBV15
TGTGCCACCAGCAGAGATCCACTTAGCAATCAGCCCCAGCATTTT
CATSRDPLSNQPQHF
>NA|NA|TRBJ2-6|TRBV19
TGTGCCAGTAATAGTGGAAGCTCTGGGGCCAACGTCCTGACTTTC
CASNSGSSGANVLTF
>NA|once|TRBJ2-7|TRBV6-5
TGTGCCAGCAGTGAAACCACATACGAGCAGTACTTC
CASSETTYEQYF
>TRBD2|once|TRBJ2-6|TRBV29-1
TGCAGCGTCACGGGGGGTCCCAAAGCCAACGTCCTGACTTTC
CSVTGGPKANVLTF
>NA|NA|TRBJ2-7|TRBV5-1
TGCGCCAGCAGCCAAGCCTCCTACGAGCAGTACTTC
CASSQASYEQYF
>NA|NA|TRBJ1-1|TRBV5-1
TGCGCCAGCAGTACTACAAGGAACACTGAAGCTTTCTTT
CASSTTRNTEAFF
>NA|once|TRBJ2-7|TRBV5-4
TGTGCCAGCTCTACCAGTTCTCACGAGCAGTACTTC
CASSTSSHEQYF
>NA|NA|TRBJ1-4|TRBV7-9
TGTGCCAGCAGCTTAAAGGGCCCCGATCATGAACTGTTTTTT
CASSLKGPDHELFF
>NA|once|TRBJ1-2|TRBV2
TGTGCCAGTGAGCGGTCTTGGGGAGAGGCTAACTATGGCTACACCTTC
CASERSWGEANYGYTF
>TRBD1|NA|TRBJ2-7|TRBV15
TGTGCCACCAGCCCGACAGGGGGAATCTACGAGCAGTACTTC
CATSPTGGIYEQYF
>TRBD2|NA|TRBJ2-5|TRBV5-6
TGTGCCAGCAGCCCGCAGACTAGCGGAGGGCGGGAGACCCAGTACTTC
CASSPQTSGGRETQYF
>TRBD1|NA|TRBJ1-2|TRBV10-1
TGCGCCAGCAGCCAGATGCGGGACAGCGGACCTTTTTTTTCTGGCTACACCTTC
CASSQMRDSGPFFSGYTF
>TRBD2|once|TRBJ2-3|TRBV4-2
TGTGCCAGCAGCCAAGCTCTGGCGGGGGGGCCCGTTACGCAGTATTTT
CASSQALAGGPVTQYF
>NA|once|TRBJ1-4|TRBV28
TGTGCCAGCACCAATGGGGGGGGGAATACTAATGAAAAACTGTTTTTT
CASTNGGGNTNEKLFF
>TRBD1|NA|TRBJ1-6|TRBV15
TGTGCCACCAGCAGACCGACAGGGGTCCGCGATTCACCCCTCCACTTT
CATSRPTGVRDSPLHF
>NA|NA|TRBJ1-4|TRBV28
TGTGCCAGCAGTTTCGGGGTTGCAACTAATGAAAAACTGTTTTTT
CASSFGVATNEKLFF
>NA|NA|TRBJ1-4|TRBV5-1
TGCGCCAGCAGCCTAGGGGAGGAGGGTGAAAAACTGTTTTTT
CASSLGEEGEKLFF
>NA|few|TRBJ1-4|TRBV30
TGTGCCTGGAGTGGGACAAGGGTTGGTGAAAAACTGTTTTTT
CAWSGTRVGEKLFF
>TRBD1|NA|TRBJ1-4|TRBV28
TGTGCCAGCAGTTTGATAGGACAGGGGAACGAAAAACTGTTTTTT
CASSLIGQGNEKLFF
>TRBD1|NA|TRBJ2-3|TRBV29-1
TGCAGCGTTGAATCCGGACAGGCGACAGATACGCAGTATTTT
CSVESGQATDTQYF
>NA|NA|TRBJ2-3|TRBV5-1
TGCGCCAGCAGCTTATGGGGGATCGGCGTTAGCACAGATACGCAGTATTTT
CASSLWGIGVSTDTQYF